This TCR beta chain was captured in a study of a mutant IDH1 vaccine in newly diagnosed glioma. Losses at the gene ends were 2 bases for V and 6 bases for J; bases not matched to a gene: 3. The CDR3 spans 15 residues. Germline V gene lookup returns CDR1 MGHRA and CDR2 YSYEKL. Profiling relied on immunoSEQ multiplex PCR, and the TCRdb table lists in-frame clones only, not all of them. The table has 50,000 or so clones, approximately 80% seen once. Time point given: baseline, week 1 (first vaccination visit). The treatment was: pre-vaccination baseline after standard-of-care therapy. The starting material was PBMCs, obtained from a glioma patient treated with radiotherapy, temozolomide or both. The gene calls are TRBV4-1 and TRBJ2-3; 12 bases are a match to TRBD2. This TCR derives from a man aged 18 to 29 with glioma. The CDR3 nucleotides are TGCGCCAGCAGCCAAATGACTAGCGGGAGTGATACGCAGTATTTT. Translated, it gives CASSQMTSGSDTQYF.